The clone carrying this T cell receptor beta chain has a handful of counts. Its matching antigen is unknown. A single record per CDR3 protein comes from TCRdb applying MiXCR to the reads. This sample has roughly 160,000 distinct CDR3 sequences; about a fifth occur once, and the top ten carry 25%. The data stem from a study of T cell repertoires in cytomegalovirus infection. About the study: It can be stated that public TCR beta signatures indicated CMV infection as well as a matching HLA type. Whole-study findings and limits: Frequencies of public TCR beta families were cumulated, and this identified carriers of CMV plus the relevant HLA. Dominating the ex vivo response were TCR beta clonotypes that were CMV-specific and HLA-C-restricted.

CDR3 length: 15 residues. Germline lookup yields CDR1 SGHVS and CDR2 FNYEAQ. V was clipped by 0 bases and J by 7 bases, with 10 bases between them. This clonotype originated in a human donor in good health (CMV status not recorded). Some clones in this sample may be carry-over from other donors' samples. The sequencing here drew on CD8+ T cells from cultured PBMCs, taken from culture after CMV antigen stimulation. The chain recombines TRBV7-6 with TRBJ1-6, with D possibly matching TRBD1 (5 bases). CDR3 nucleotide sequence: TGTGCCAGCAGCTTAGCGGGGGAGCTCAATTCACCCCTCCACTTT. Amino acid sequence: CASSLAGELNSPLHF.